Following are 5 T cell receptor beta chains from one sample sequenced in a study of radiation and T cells in renal cell carcinoma. The method was immunoSEQ multiplex PCR; TCRdb's version includes in-frame clones alone and lacks a portion of them. Seen here are some 31,000 clones, more than 65% observed once, and the top ten hold 25% to 40%. Documented time point: blood 4 weeks post-SBRT, at nephrectomy. The treatment denotes: 15 Gy SBRT to primary tumor, nephrectomy 4 weeks later. Sequences were derived from blood, sampled from a patient whose treatment included radiotherapy and nephrectomy. These receptors originate from a man in his 60s with renal cell carcinoma.

The chain has TRBV9 and TRBJ2-5; 9 bases map to TRBD1. Looked up from germline, CDR1 is SGDLS and CDR2 is YYNGEE. Losses at the gene ends were 4 bases for V and 1 base for J; bases not matched to a gene: 2. CDR3 length: 14 residues. The CDR3 nucleotides read TGTGCCAGCAGCCGACAGGGGGGCCAAGAGACCCAGTACTTC. Protein sequence: CASSRQGGQETQYF.

This chain connects TRBV7-8 to TRBJ2-1, with 9 nucleotides matching TRBD2. CDR1 is SGHVS, CDR2 FQNEAQ, per germline. J gave up 8 bases and V 0 bases, and 14 bases lay outside the gene matches. CDR3 length equals 18 residues. The CDR3 loop reads CASSLAAPLAGVRDEQFF. The CDR3, as DNA: TGTGCCAGCAGCTTAGCGGCCCCATTAGCGGGAGTACGGGATGAGCAGTTCTTC.

This chain uses TRBV4-3 with TRBJ2-1, with D perhaps TRBD1 or TRBD2 (5 bases each). Trimming pared 1 base from V and 4 bases from J, leaving 20 bases between. Germline V CDR1 and CDR2: LGHNA, YSLEER. The CDR3 loop spans 18 amino acids. CDR3 bases: TGCGCCAGCAGCCAAGTGGATTACTTGGGGGAGTCATACAATGAGCAGTTCTTC. Its protein product is CASSQVDYLGESYNEQFF.

The CDR3 sequence is CASSTTSRSEQYF. CDR3 bases: TGTGCCAGCAGCACGACTAGCAGGAGCGAGCAGTACTTC. V is TRBV6-6 and J is TRBJ2-7; 7 nucleotides agree with TRBD2. Germline CDR1 is MNHNY and CDR2 is SVGAGI (reference sequence). The CDR3 covers 13 residues. Trimming at V came to 6 bases and at J to 6 bases, leaving 8 bases not matched to a gene.

The chain carries TRBV27 and TRBJ1-2; no reliable D call. This CDR3 has 19 residues. Trimming took off 0 bases at V and 0 bases at J, with 20 bases between the two ends. Germline lookup yields CDR1 MNHEY and CDR2 SMNVEV (reference sequence). The CDR3, as DNA: TGTGCCAGCAGTTTATCGATTGCACACCTTCAAACGGCTAACTATGGCTACACCTTC. Amino acids: CASSLSIAHLQTANYGYTF.